The T cell receptor (beta chain) under discussion was sequenced for a study of shared clonotypes between healthy human individuals. Method: immunoSEQ multiplex PCR; TCRdb's copy keeps in-frame clones and lacks some. The sample holds some 980,000 clones; approximately 80% are singletons and the top ten take over 1.3%. The germline CDR1 and CDR2 sequences are SNHLY and FYNNEI. With 6 bases removed from V and 0 bases from J, the gap between germline ends came to 11 bases. CDR3 length equals 14 residues. The J gene is TRBJ1-2, the V gene TRBV2; D remains unclear. Sequenced: memory CD4+ T cells sorted from blood. Stated subset: CD45RA-negative fraction. This receptor was identified in a man in his late teens or twenties in good health. The CDR3 DNA sequence: TGTGCCAGCAGGGTCGGACGATCTAACTATGGCTACACCTTC. It encodes CASRVGRSNYGYTF.